This T cell receptor (beta chain) emerged from a study of T-cell memory formation after mild COVID-19. Across the whole study: Clustering of TCRs was largely donor specific.

This clonotype has just a few counts. Antigen unknown. Findings of the study overall: Later expanders leaned CD4+, whereas day 15 to 85 contracting clones were balanced CD4/CD8. Some responding clones appeared in pre-infection memory, suggesting cross-reactive memory joined.

Germline CDR1 and CDR2: SGHTA and FQGNSA. The CDR3 contains 17 residues. J gave up 3 bases and V 0 bases, and 7 bases lay outside the gene matches. TCRdb passed the 5' RACE reads through MiXCR, listing each CDR3 protein once. The table lists roughly 550,000 distinct CDR3 sequences, roughly 22% of them singletons. The sample was PBMCs or a T cell subset sorted from them (not recorded which). This clonotype was sampled from an adult woman who had mild COVID-19 (a few samples of this study predate the infection). Cell type and time point are not known. The gene calls are TRBV7-2 and TRBJ2-1, with 8 bases matching TRBD2. This chain's CDR3 is CASSLAHGSGGYNEQFF. The CDR3 DNA reads as TGTGCCAGCAGCTTAGCGCATGGGAGCGGGGGCTACAATGAGCAGTTCTTC. The full variable domain, with the rest looked up from reference TRBV7-2 and TRBJ2-1, is GAGVSQSPSNKVTEKGKDVELRCDPISGHTALYWYRQSLGQGLEFLIYFQGNSAPDKSGLPSDRFSAERTGGSVSTLTIQRTQQEDSAVYLCASSLAHGSGGYNEQFFGPGTRLTVL.